This record covers a single T cell receptor (beta chain). The antigen remains unidentified. These data are taken from a study of cytomegalovirus exposure and HLA in healthy donors. Findings of the study overall: The classifier reportedly diagnosed cytomegalovirus status with high sensitivity and specificity. The authors listed 164 TCR beta chains as cytomegalovirus-associated.

V lost 4 bases, J lost 7 bases, and 11 bases lay in between. This CDR3 comprises 13 residues. In germline, CDR1 is SGHRS, CDR2 YFSETQ. The data were produced by immunoSEQ multiplex PCR, yet TCRdb's version contains in-frame clones alone and is incomplete. This table holds 65,000 to 80,000 clones, 94% found once. The TCR sequence derives from a woman aged 18-29 years in good health and CMV-seronegative. This sequence joins TRBV5-1 and TRBJ2-2; D remains ambiguous. Sequencing input: PBMCs. CDR3 in amino acids: CASSLEENGELFF. The CDR3 bases are TGCGCCAGCAGCCTAGAAGAGAACGGGGAGCTGTTTTTT.